This TCR beta chain appears in the sequencing data of a study of T cell repertoires in cytomegalovirus infection. From the reads, TCRdb called clonotypes with MiXCR, one entry per CDR3 protein. The sample contains 740,000 or so distinct CDR3 sequences, roughly 36% of which appear only once. Concerning this clonotype: The antigen is undetermined.

The CDR3 covers 12 residues. CDR1 is ENHRY, CDR2 SYGVKD, per germline. Study findings and constraints: Based on cumulative public TCR beta family frequency, carriers of CMV plus the relevant HLA were identified. The ex vivo response showed dominance by HLA-C-restricted CMV-specific TCR beta clonotypes.

V and J are TRBV10-3 and TRBJ2-7, with a weak D call TRBD1 (6 bases). This clonotype originated in a human donor in good health (CMV status not recorded). Some clones in this sample may be carry-over from other donors' samples. Sequencing was done on a sample of PBMCs. CDR3 DNA sequence: TGTGCAACATCCAGGGGATCCTACGAGCAGTACTTC. The encoded protein is CATSRGSYEQYF.